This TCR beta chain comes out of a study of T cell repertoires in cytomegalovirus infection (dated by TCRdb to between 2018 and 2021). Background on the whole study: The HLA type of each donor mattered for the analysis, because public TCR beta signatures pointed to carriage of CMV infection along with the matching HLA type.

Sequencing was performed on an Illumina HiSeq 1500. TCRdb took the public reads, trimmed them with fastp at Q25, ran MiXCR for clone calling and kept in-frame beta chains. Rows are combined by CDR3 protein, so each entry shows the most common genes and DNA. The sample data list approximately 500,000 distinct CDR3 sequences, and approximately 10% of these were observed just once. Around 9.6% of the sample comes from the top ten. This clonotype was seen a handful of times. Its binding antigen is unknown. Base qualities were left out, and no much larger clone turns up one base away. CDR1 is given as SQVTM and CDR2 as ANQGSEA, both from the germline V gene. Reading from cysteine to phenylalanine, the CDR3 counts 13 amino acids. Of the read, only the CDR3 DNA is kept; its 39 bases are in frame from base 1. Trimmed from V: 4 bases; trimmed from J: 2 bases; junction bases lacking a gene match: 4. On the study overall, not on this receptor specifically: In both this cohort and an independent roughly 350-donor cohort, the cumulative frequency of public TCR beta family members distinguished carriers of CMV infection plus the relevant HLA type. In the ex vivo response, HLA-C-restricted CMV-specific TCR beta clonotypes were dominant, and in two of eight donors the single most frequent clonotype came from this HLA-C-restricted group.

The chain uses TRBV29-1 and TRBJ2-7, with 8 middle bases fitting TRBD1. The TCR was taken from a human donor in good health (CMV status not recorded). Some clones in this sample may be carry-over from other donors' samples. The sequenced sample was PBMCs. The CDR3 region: CSVVQGAAYEQYF. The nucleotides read TGCAGCGTTGTGCAGGGGGCTGCCTACGAGCAGTACTTC.